Following are 2 T cell receptor beta chains from one sample sequenced in a study of response to subunit inactivated influenza vaccine. A single record per CDR3 protein comes from TCRdb applying MiXCR to the RT-PCR reads. The profile shows 650,000 to 800,000 distinct CDR3 sequences, about 14% of them singletons. The material was PBMCs from blood, obtained around 14 days before vaccination. All receptors come from a man in his fifties who received an inactivated influenza vaccine.

This clonotype was seen more than once but under ten times. CDR3 sequence: CASSLRGTRSTGELFF. The CDR3 DNA sequence: TGCGCCAGCAGCTTGCGAGGGACGAGAAGTACCGGGGAGCTGTTTTTT. The chain couples TRBV5-1 to TRBJ2-2; either TRBD1 or TRBD2 may supply D (5 bases each). Germline CDR1 SGHRS, CDR2 YFSETQ. The CDR3 runs to 16 residues. Deletions cut 1 base from V and 5 bases from J, with 15 bases between.

This sequence joins TRBV4-3 and TRBJ2-3, with 7 positions matching TRBD2. In germline, CDR1 is LGHNA, CDR2 YSLEER. The CDR3 is 16 residues long. V trimming: 4 bases; J trimming: 5 bases; junction bases outside the gene matches: 12. CDR3 loop: CASSPMRAGAGDTQYF. The CDR3 coding sequence is TGCGCCAGCAGCCCGATGAGGGCGGGAGCTGGAGATACGCAGTATTTT.